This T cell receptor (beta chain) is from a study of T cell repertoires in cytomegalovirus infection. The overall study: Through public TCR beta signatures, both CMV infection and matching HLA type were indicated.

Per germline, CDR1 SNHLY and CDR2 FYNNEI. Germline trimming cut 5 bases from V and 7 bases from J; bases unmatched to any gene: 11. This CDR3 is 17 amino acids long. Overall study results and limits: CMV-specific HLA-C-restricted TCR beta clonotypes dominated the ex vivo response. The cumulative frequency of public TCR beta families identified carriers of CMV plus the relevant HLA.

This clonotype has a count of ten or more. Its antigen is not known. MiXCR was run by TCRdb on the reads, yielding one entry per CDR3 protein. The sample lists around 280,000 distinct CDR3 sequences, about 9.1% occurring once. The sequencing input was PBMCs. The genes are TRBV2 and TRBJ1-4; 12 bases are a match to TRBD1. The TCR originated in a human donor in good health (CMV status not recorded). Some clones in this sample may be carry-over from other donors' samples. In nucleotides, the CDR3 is TGTGCCAGCAGTCGGAGCCGGGACAGGGGGCGAGGTGAAAAACTGTTTTTT. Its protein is CASSRSRDRGRGEKLFF.